Presented here are 3 T cell receptor beta chains from one specimen sequenced in a study of T cell responses to AZD1222 COVID-19 vaccine. Measured with immunoSEQ multiplex PCR; TCRdb has only the in-frame clones, and not every one. This sample yields around 150,000 clones, of which approximately 84% are seen a single time; over 3.5% belongs to the top ten. The sample in question was peripheral blood, obtained on day 0 of AZD1222 vaccination. Receptors were obtained from an adult in good health.

The chain recombines TRBV28 with TRBJ1-2; TRBD1 matches at 7 bases. The CDR3 totals 14 residues. Germline V lookup: CDR1 MDHEN, CDR2 SYDVKM. Trimming took 5 bases from V and 2 from J; bases not matched to a gene: 5. This CDR3 is CASSDRDRNYGYTF. CDR3 sequence (DNA): TGTGCCAGCAGTGACCGGGACAGAAACTATGGCTACACCTTC.

V and J are TRBV20-1 and TRBJ1-2; D not certain. The V gene's germline CDR1 is DFQATT and CDR2 SNEGSKA (reference sequence). The CDR3 is made up of 9 amino acids. CDR3 in amino acids: CSLLEGYTF. The CDR3 nucleotides are TGCAGCCTTCTGGAGGGCTACACCTTC.

V is TRBV6-5 and J is TRBJ1-6; 8 bases are shared with TRBD1. The V gene's germline CDR1 is MNHEY and CDR2 SVGAGI. CDR3 size: 15 residues. V shed 6 bases and J 9 bases; nucleotides not matched to a gene: 10. The DNA of the CDR3 is TGTGCCAGCAGCCTCGACAGGGGTATCGCTTCACCCCTCCACTTT. Amino acid sequence: CASSLDRGIASPLHF.